This entry lists 27 T cell receptor beta chains sequenced from one sample in a study of T cells in Graves' hyperthyroidism and ophthalmopathy. Amplified TCR beta CDR3 regions derived from RNA transcripts. A set of HTBI primers served as the primers for a first-round RT-PCR of the TCR CDR3. Via MiXCR, TCRdb re-called the multiplex PCR reads, giving one row per CDR3 protein. This table has around 300,000 distinct CDR3 sequences, approximately 15% appearing once. Sequencing was done on a sample of blood. The receptors stem from a woman in her 30s with Graves' hyperthyroidism.

There are many counts of this clonotype. V is TRBV20-1 and J is TRBJ1-1, with a tentative D call TRBD1 (6 bases). The CDR3 has 14 residues. Germline values: CDR1 DFQATT, CDR2 SNEGSKA (reference sequence). V lost 2 bases and J lost 1, with 11 bases in between. This chain's CDR3 is CSARRRGPNTEAFF. CDR3 DNA: TGCAGTGCTAGACGGCGGGGGCCGAACACTGAAGCTTTCTTT.

The table lists this clonotype with many counts. The rearrangement joins TRBV20-1 to TRBJ2-7; D might be TRBD2 (6 bases). Germline lookup yields CDR1 DFQATT and CDR2 SNEGSKA (reference sequence). V was trimmed by 0 bases and J by 2 bases, leaving 11 bases between them. The CDR3 runs 14 residues. The CDR3 spells CSARDPAGPYEQYF. The CDR3 DNA follows: TGCAGTGCTAGAGATCCCGCGGGACCCTACGAGCAGTACTTC.

This chain links TRBV4-2 with TRBJ1-6, with D hard to call. The V and J ends lost 8 bases and 7 bases respectively, with 18 bases between them. The CDR3 sequence is 15 residues long. Germline V gene lookup returns CDR1 LGHNA and CDR2 YNFKEQ. The CDR3 coding sequence is TGTGCCAGCCTCCCCGGCCCCTCAAAAAATTCACCCCTCCACTTT. It specifies CASLPGPSKNSPLHF.

The sample holds many counts of this clonotype. This rearrangement joins TRBV7-2 to TRBJ2-6, with a tentative D call TRBD2 (6 bases). The CDR3 length is 18 residues. CDR1 and CDR2 from the germline V gene are SGHTA and FQGNSA. V was trimmed by 3 bases and J by 3 bases, leaving 18 bases between them. The CDR3 DNA sequence: TGTGCCAGCAGCTTGCCCAGCCCGGGAGTAGGTGGGGCCAACGTCCTGACTTTC. As protein: CASSLPSPGVGGANVLTF.

This clonotype was seen repeatedly, ten times or more. This sequence joins TRBV28 and TRBJ1-1; the D is unclear. There are 19 residues in the CDR3. The germline V gene encodes CDR1 MDHEN and CDR2 SYDVKM. V was shortened by 2 bases and J by 0 bases, with 22 bases between the two germline ends. In DNA, the CDR3 is TGTGCCAGCAGTTTAATGAATGATCGGTTCTCTGGGATGAACACTGAAGCTTTCTTT. Protein: CASSLMNDRFSGMNTEAFF. The variable domain in full, completed from reference TRBV28 and TRBJ1-1, reads DVKVTQSSRYLVKRTGEKVFLECVQDMDHENMFWYRQDPGLGLRLIYFSYDVKMKEKGDIPEGYSVSREKKERFSLILESASTNQTSMYLCASSLMNDRFSGMNTEAFFGQGTRLTVV.

The chain has TRBV7-9 and TRBJ2-5; TRBD2 aligns across 7 bases. From germline, CDR1 is SEHNR and CDR2 FQNEAQ (reference sequence). Trimming at V came to 3 bases and at J to 4 bases, leaving 2 bases not matched to a gene. The CDR3 extends over 13 amino acids. CDR3 loop: CASSFPGGETQYF. The CDR3 bases are TGTGCCAGCAGCTTCCCGGGAGGAGAGACCCAGTACTTC. The full variable domain, its missing parts supplied by reference TRBV7-9 and TRBJ2-5, is DTGVSQNPRHKITKRGQNVTFRCDPISEHNRLYWYRQTLGQGPEFLTYFQNEAQLEKSRLLSDRFSAERPKGSFSTLEIQRTEQGDSAMYLCASSFPGGETQYFGPGTRLLVL.

This clonotype was observed at least ten times. This chain links TRBV20-1 with TRBJ1-1, with D perhaps TRBD1 (5 bases). The V end was cut by 0 bases, the J end by 1 base, with 6 bases between. Germline lookup yields CDR1 DFQATT and CDR2 SNEGSKA (reference sequence). The CDR3 extends over 13 amino acids. The CDR3 sequence: CSAREQANTEAFF. The CDR3 region has the DNA TGCAGTGCTAGAGAACAGGCGAACACTGAAGCTTTCTTT.

The chain carries TRBV24-1 and TRBJ2-4; TRBD1 agrees at 11 bases. Germline CDR1 and CDR2: KGHDR and SFDVKD. This CDR3 region has 18 residues. Unmatched junction bases numbered 10, after V lost 4 bases and J lost 3 bases. CDR3 bases: TGTGCCACCAGTGACCCGGGACAGGGGGGTTTTAACAAAAACATTCAGTACTTC. Encoded protein: CATSDPGQGGFNKNIQYF.

The chain employs TRBV12-3 or TRBV12-4 and TRBJ2-1; D ambiguous. Deletions cut 1 base from V and 0 bases from J, with 10 bases between. This CDR3 comprises 16 residues. This CDR3 reads CASSLGRLSSYNEQFF. CDR3 nucleotides: TGTGCCAGCAGTTTAGGCCGCCTGTCCTCCTACAATGAGCAGTTCTTC.

This clonotype was found a few times. V and J are TRBV7-2 and TRBJ2-2, with D possibly matching TRBD1 (5 bases). This CDR3 has 15 amino acids. The V gene lost 2 bases and the J gene lost 3 bases, with 10 bases spanning the gap. Germline CDR1 SGHTA, CDR2 FQGNSA. The CDR3 region is CASSLRTPDTGELFF. Written as DNA, the CDR3 is TGTGCCAGCAGCTTAAGGACACCAGACACCGGGGAGCTGTTTTTT.

This clonotype has a handful of counts. This chain joins TRBV5-1 and TRBJ2-1, with D possibly being TRBD1 (6 bases). The CDR3 consists of 16 residues. V was shortened by 0 bases and J by 4 bases, with 14 bases between the two germline ends. Germline lookup yields CDR1 SGHRS and CDR2 YFSETQ. The CDR3 reads CASSLGEGDPYNEQFF. CDR3 coding DNA: TGCGCCAGCAGCTTGGGCGAGGGGGATCCATACAATGAGCAGTTCTTC.

V gene TRBV29-1 combines with J gene TRBJ2-7; a possible D gene is TRBD2 (5 bases). V was trimmed by 0 bases and J by 7 bases, leaving 13 bases between them. The germline V gene encodes CDR1 SQVTM and CDR2 ANQGSEA. This CDR3 is 13 amino acids long. The CDR3 spells CSVEDSDTDEQYF. The CDR3 coding sequence is TGCAGCGTTGAAGATAGCGATACTGATGAGCAGTACTTC.

This clonotype has at least ten counts. V usage is TRBV7-2 and J usage is TRBJ2-2; D remains ambiguous. CDR3 length: 15 residues. Germline V gives CDR1 SGHTA, CDR2 FQGNSA. Trimming shortened V by 7 bases and J by 0 bases, and 12 bases separated the two germline ends. This CDR3 reads CASTVHPANTGELFF. The DNA of the CDR3 is TGTGCCAGCACCGTACACCCGGCGAACACCGGGGAGCTGTTTTTT.

As for this clonotype: A much larger clone lies a single base off, so this may be a read error. The chain employs TRBV28 and TRBJ1-1; TRBD1 matches at 8 bases. Germline V CDR1 and CDR2: MDHEN, SYDVKM. With 3 bases clipped from V and 11 bases from J, the junction kept 17 bases outside the gene matches. The CDR3 length is 16 residues. DNA of the CDR3: TGTGCCAGCAGTTTGGATGGAGGCAGGGGGCAACCGGTGGCTTTCTTT. It codes for CASSLDGGRGQPVAFF. Combining the CDR3 with reference TRBV28 and TRBJ1-1 gives the whole variable domain DVKVTQSSRYLVKRTGEKVFLECVQDMDHENMFWYRQDPGLGLRLIYFSYDVKMKEKGDIPEGYSVSREKKERFSLILESASTNQTSMYLCASSLDGGRGQPVAFFGQGTRLTVV.

Details on this clonotype: A much larger clone differs from this one at a single base, so this may be a read error. The rearrangement links TRBV27 to TRBJ2-5; no clear D. The CDR3 has 15 residues. Trimming pared 2 bases from V and 5 bases from J, leaving 15 bases between. In germline, CDR1 is MNHEY, CDR2 SMNVEV (reference sequence). CDR3 protein: CASSLTGLHAETQYF. Here the CDR3 DNA reads TGTGCCAGCAGTTTAACGGGCCTCCACGCGGAGACCCAGTACTTC.

This clonotype was seen a handful of times. The rearrangement links TRBV11-2 to TRBJ2-7; D is unresolved. The CDR3 spans 14 residues. Germline V gene lookup returns CDR1 SGHAT and CDR2 FQNNGV. V was shortened by 1 base and J by 2 bases, with 9 bases between the two germline ends. The CDR3 sequence: CASSLAPRTYEQYF. DNA for the CDR3: TGTGCCAGCAGCTTAGCGCCGAGAACCTACGAGCAGTACTTC.

The J gene is TRBJ2-1, the V gene TRBV11-3, with D tentatively TRBD2 (5 bases). Germline CDR1 SGHNT, CDR2 YENEEA. Trimming stripped 0 bases from V and 0 bases from J, with 18 bases between. The CDR3 consists of 19 residues. The CDR3 coding sequence is TGTGCCAGCAGCTTAGAGGGTCCCAGAGCGGCAAGCTCCTACAATGAGCAGTTCTTC. This sequence encodes CASSLEGPRAASSYNEQFF.

J is TRBJ2-1 and V is TRBV20-1; tentative D call: TRBD2 (5 bases). This CDR3 is built from 14 residues. Trimming shortened V by 2 bases and J by 0 bases, and 8 bases separated the two germline ends. Germline CDR1 and CDR2: DFQATT and SNEGSKA (reference sequence). The CDR3: CSARLASSYNEQFF. Here the CDR3 DNA reads TGCAGTGCTAGACTAGCCAGCTCCTACAATGAGCAGTTCTTC.

The table lists this clonotype with many counts. The CDR3 DNA reads TGTGCCAGCAGCCAGCGGCTGCCGAACACTGAAGCTTTCTTT. It yields the protein CASSQRLPNTEAFF. The rearrangement uses TRBV3-1 and TRBJ1-1; no definite D call. V was clipped by 3 bases and J by 1 base, with 9 bases between them. CDR1 is LGHDT, CDR2 YNNKEL, per germline (reference sequence). This CDR3 region has 14 residues.

This clonotype was picked up many times. This chain links TRBV5-6 with TRBJ2-7; 9 nucleotides match TRBD1. V trimming: 6 bases; J trimming: 5 bases; junction bases outside the gene matches: 12. The germline CDR1 and CDR2 sequences are SGHDT and YYEEEE. The CDR3 is 15 amino acids. This CDR3 reads CASNLPGQGYHEQYF. CDR3 DNA: TGTGCCAGCAATCTTCCGGGACAGGGTTACCACGAGCAGTACTTC.

This clonotype was recorded at least ten times. The chain links TRBV11-1 to TRBJ2-3; 9 positions match TRBD1. The V gene's germline CDR1 is SGHAT and CDR2 FQDESV (reference sequence). This CDR3 is built from 15 residues. Trimming at V came to 5 bases and at J to 3 bases, leaving 6 bases not matched to a gene. The CDR3 loop is CASSHRDRDTDTQYF. Here the CDR3 DNA reads TGTGCCAGCAGCCACCGGGACAGGGATACAGATACGCAGTATTTT.

This chain joins TRBV27 and TRBJ1-1; a weak D match, TRBD1 (6 bases). Trimming pared 2 bases from V and 0 bases from J, leaving 19 bases between. The germline gives CDR1 MNHEY, CDR2 SMNVEV (reference sequence). CDR3 length: 18 residues. CDR3 loop: CASSLKSFITGMNTEAFF. DNA of the CDR3: TGTGCCAGCAGTTTAAAATCATTTATCACAGGGATGAACACTGAAGCTTTCTTT.

This clonotype occurred many times. V usage is TRBV20-1 and J usage is TRBJ2-4, with 11 nucleotides matching TRBD2. Germline V lookup: CDR1 DFQATT, CDR2 SNEGSKA (reference sequence). The CDR3 runs to 15 residues. The ends lost 4 bases at V and 1 base at J; junction bases unmatched: 3. The CDR3 sequence: CSAKLAGAAKNIQYF. DNA for the CDR3: TGCAGTGCTAAACTAGCGGGGGCGGCCAAAAACATTCAGTACTTC.

This chain joins TRBV3-1 and TRBJ2-2; D may be TRBD1 (6 bases). Germline loops: CDR1 LGHDT, CDR2 YNNKEL (reference sequence). The CDR3 has 16 amino acids. V lost 6 bases, J lost 6 bases, and 20 bases lay in between. CDR3 DNA sequence: TGTGCCAGCAGTCAGCTTGGGACAAAGAATGCCGGGGAGCTGTTTTTT. Amino acids: CASSQLGTKNAGELFF.

The table lists this clonotype with many counts. The chain joins TRBV28 to TRBJ2-7; TRBD2 agrees at 9 bases. The junction had 9 bases not matched to a gene; V was cut back by 3 bases and J by 9 bases. The CDR3 runs to 14 residues. The V gene's germline CDR1 is MDHEN and CDR2 SYDVKM. The CDR3 coding sequence is TGTGCCAGCAGTTTCGGGCTAGCGGGATGGCTGCAGTACTTC. Translated: CASSFGLAGWLQYF.

This clonotype was counted between two and nine times. At one end the junction does not follow the germline gene, possibly because of a read error. The chain has TRBV11-2 and TRBJ2-7; maybe TRBD2 (5 bases). Germline V gives CDR1 SGHAT, CDR2 FQNNGV. The CDR3 sequence is 15 residues long. The CDR3 region has the DNA TGTGCCAGCAGCTTAGATCGGGATAGAATCTACGAGCAGTGCTTC. The encoded protein is CASSLDRDRIYEQCF.

CDR3 in DNA: TGTGCCAGCAGGGGCAGGGGGGTTCCTCGCAATCAGCCCCAGCATTTT. It specifies CASRGRGVPRNQPQHF. This sequence joins TRBV28 and TRBJ1-5; 7 bases match TRBD1. This CDR3 has 16 amino acids. The V gene's germline CDR1 is MDHEN and CDR2 SYDVKM. Losses at the gene ends were 6 bases for V and 2 bases for J; bases not matched to a gene: 10.